The clone carrying this TCR beta chain is medium-sized within its sample. The antigen remains undetermined. TCRdb keeps only in-frame clones here, not all; method: immunoSEQ multiplex PCR. The top ten hold about 1.5% of the sample, which has roughly 150,000 clones, nearly 95% seen once. The sample originates from a study of CD4+ T cells in melanoma. Study-wide results and caveats: CD8+ T cell, macrophage and B cell function reportedly correlated with neoantigen-specific CD4+ T cells. Neoantigen-specific CD4+ T cells in melanoma reportedly had diverse differentiation states.

Looked up from germline, CDR1 is MGHRA and CDR2 is YSYEKL. The V gene lost 0 bases and the J gene lost 0 bases, with 9 bases spanning the gap. This CDR3 comprises 16 residues. The TCR sequence derives from a human donor with melanoma. The rearrangement uses TRBV4-1 and TRBJ1-5; no reliable D call. In DNA form, the CDR3 reads TGCGCCAGCAGCCAAGATCGGAGAAATAGCAATCAGCCCCAGCATTTT. It is translated as CASSQDRRNSNQPQHF.